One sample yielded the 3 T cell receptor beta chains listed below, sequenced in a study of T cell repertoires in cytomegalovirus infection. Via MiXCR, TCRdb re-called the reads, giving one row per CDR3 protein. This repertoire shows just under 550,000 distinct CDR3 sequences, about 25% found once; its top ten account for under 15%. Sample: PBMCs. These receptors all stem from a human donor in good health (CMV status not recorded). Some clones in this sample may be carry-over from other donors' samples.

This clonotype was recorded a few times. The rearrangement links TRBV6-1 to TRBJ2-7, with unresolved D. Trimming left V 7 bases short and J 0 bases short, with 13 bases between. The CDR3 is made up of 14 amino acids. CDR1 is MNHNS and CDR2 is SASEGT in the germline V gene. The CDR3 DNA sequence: TGTGCCAGCATCCGGACGTCGAGCTCCTACGAGCAGTACGTC. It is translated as CASIRTSSSYEQYV.

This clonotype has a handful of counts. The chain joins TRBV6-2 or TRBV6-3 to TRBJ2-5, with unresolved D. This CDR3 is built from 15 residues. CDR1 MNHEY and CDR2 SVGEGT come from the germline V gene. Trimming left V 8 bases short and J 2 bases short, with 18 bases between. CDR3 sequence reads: CASSTPGRDQETQYF. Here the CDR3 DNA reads TGTGCCAGCTCAACACCCGGTAGGGATCAAGAGACCCAGTACTTC.

The CDR3, as DNA: TGTGCCAGTAGTATAAGGGACTCTCTATTATCGAGCTCCTACAATGAGCAGTTCTTC. It yields the protein CASSIRDSLLSSSYNEQFF. The chain employs TRBV19 and TRBJ2-1, with D perhaps TRBD2 (6 bases). The CDR3 length is 19 residues. Germline assignment: CDR1 LNHDA and CDR2 SQIVND (reference sequence). Trimming left V 2 bases short and J 0 bases short, with 20 bases between.